This T cell receptor beta chain was sequenced in a study of T cell responses to AZD1222 COVID-19 vaccine. Across the study: Combined were second doses at about 4 or about 12 weeks. Findings of the study overall: Repertoire sampling occurred only after the peak T cell response. It should be noted that donors were predominantly white British and more often female, and clonal diversity was possibly underestimated. The study found Spike-specific TCR breadth and depth rose after two AZD1222 doses.

Turning to this clone: Its antigen is not identified.

There are 14 residues in the CDR3. Germline V CDR1 and CDR2: MDHEN, SYDVKM. Trimming shortened V by 0 bases and J by 1 base, and 7 bases separated the two germline ends. TCRdb keeps only in-frame clones here, not all; method: immunoSEQ multiplex PCR. The sample lists 200,000 or so clones; roughly 88% were seen once. Sequencing used peripheral blood, obtained on day 0 of AZD1222 vaccination. The chain has TRBV28 and TRBJ2-7; D may be TRBD2 (5 bases). The source of this sequence is an adult in good health. CDR3 sequence reads: CASSLWGGSYEQYF. As DNA, the CDR3 is TGTGCCAGCAGTTTATGGGGCGGGTCCTACGAGCAGTACTTC.